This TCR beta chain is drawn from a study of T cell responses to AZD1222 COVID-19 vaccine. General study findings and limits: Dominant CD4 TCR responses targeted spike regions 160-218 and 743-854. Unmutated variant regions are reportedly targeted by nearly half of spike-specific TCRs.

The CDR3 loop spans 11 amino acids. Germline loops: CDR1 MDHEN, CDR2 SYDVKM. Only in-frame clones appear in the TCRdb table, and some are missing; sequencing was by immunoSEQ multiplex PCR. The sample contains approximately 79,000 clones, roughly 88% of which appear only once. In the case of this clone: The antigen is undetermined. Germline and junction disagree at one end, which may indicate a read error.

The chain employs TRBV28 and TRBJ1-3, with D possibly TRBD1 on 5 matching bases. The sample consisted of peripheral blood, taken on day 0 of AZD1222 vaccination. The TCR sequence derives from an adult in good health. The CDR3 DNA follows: TGTGCCAGCAACACGAAGGGGCCCTCCGATTTT. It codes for CASNTKGPSDF. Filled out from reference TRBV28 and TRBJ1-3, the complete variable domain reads DVKVTQSSRYLVKRTGEKVFLECVQDMDHENMFWYRQDPGLGLRLIYFSYDVKMKEKGDIPEGYSVSREKKERFSLILESASTNQTSMYLCASNTKGPSDFGEGSWLTVV.